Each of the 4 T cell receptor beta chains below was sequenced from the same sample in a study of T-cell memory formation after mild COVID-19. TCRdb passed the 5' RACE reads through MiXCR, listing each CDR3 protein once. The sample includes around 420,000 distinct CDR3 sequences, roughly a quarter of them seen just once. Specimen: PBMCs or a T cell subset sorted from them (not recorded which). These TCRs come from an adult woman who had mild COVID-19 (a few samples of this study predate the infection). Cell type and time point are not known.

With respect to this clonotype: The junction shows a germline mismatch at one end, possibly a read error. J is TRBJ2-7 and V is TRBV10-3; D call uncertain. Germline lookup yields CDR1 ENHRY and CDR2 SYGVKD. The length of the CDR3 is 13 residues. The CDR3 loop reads CAIREVLSYEQYF. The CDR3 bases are TGTGCCATCCGTGAGGTCTTGAGTTACGAGCAGTACTTC.

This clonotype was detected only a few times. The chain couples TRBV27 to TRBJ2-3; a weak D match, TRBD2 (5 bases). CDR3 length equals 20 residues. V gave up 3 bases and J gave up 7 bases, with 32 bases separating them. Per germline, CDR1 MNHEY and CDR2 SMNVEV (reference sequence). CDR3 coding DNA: TGTGCCAGCAGTTTCTCATCGCCCGCCTTCTGGAGAGGCCGGGGTTATACGCAGTATTTT. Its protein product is CASSFSSPAFWRGRGYTQYF.

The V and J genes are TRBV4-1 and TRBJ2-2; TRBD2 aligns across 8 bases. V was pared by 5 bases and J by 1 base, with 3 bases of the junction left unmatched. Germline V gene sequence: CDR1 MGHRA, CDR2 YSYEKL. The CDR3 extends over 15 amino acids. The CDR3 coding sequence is TGCGCCAGCAGCAAAAGCGGGGGGAACACCGGGGAGCTGTTTTTT. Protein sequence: CASSKSGGNTGELFF.

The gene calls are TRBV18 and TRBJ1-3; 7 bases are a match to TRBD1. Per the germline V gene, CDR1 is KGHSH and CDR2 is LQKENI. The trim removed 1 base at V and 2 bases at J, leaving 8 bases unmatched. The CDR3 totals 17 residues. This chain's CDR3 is CASSPRMTGTTGNTIYF. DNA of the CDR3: TGTGCCAGCTCACCACGAATGACAGGGACGACTGGAAACACCATATATTTT. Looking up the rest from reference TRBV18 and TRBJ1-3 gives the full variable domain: NAGVMQNPRHLVRRRGQEARLRCSPMKGHSHVYWYRQLPEEGLKFMVYLQKENIIDESGMPKERFSAEFPKEGPSILRIQQVVRGDSAAYFCASSPRMTGTTGNTIYFGEGSWLTVV.